This T cell receptor (beta chain) comes out of a study of T cell repertoires in cytomegalovirus infection (dated by TCRdb to about 2019). As for the study more broadly: Because public TCR beta signatures pointed to carriage of CMV infection together with the matching HLA type, the HLA type of each donor mattered for the analysis.

With respect to this clonotype: Its antigen has not been determined. Base qualities are not at hand, and no much larger clone is one base apart.

The CDR3 covers 15 residues, taking in both the cysteine and the phenylalanine. Kept here is only the CDR3 DNA, which spans 45 bases and is read in frame from base 1. The germline V gene encodes CDR1 MNHEY and CDR2 SVGEGT. Relative to germline, V is 2 bases shorter and J is 0 bases shorter, with 11 bases between their ends. Sequenced using an Illumina HiSeq 1500. The raw public data were reprocessed by TCRdb itself: fastp quality trimming at Q25, MiXCR clonotype calling, in-frame beta chains only. Rows with a matching CDR3 protein are joined into one entry that keeps the most common DNA and genes. A total of a few hundred thousand distinct CDR3 sequences appear in this sample, about 26% of them only once. The top ten hold roughly 13% of the sample. Study-wide conclusions, independent of this receptor: Carriers of CMV infection plus the relevant HLA type were discriminated by the cumulative frequency of public TCR beta family members in the study cohort and in an independent roughly 340-donor cohort. The ex vivo response was dominated by HLA-C-restricted CMV-specific TCR beta clonotypes, which also provided the single most frequent clonotype in two of eight donors.

The sequenced sample consisted of PBMCs. The receptor was derived from a human donor in good health (CMV status not recorded). Some clones in this sample may be carry-over from other donors' samples. Recombination connected TRBV6-2 or TRBV6-3 to TRBJ2-7, with the identity of the D gene unclear. The CDR3 region reads CASSYRQLGSYEQYF. The nucleotide sequence is given as TGTGCCAGCAGTTACCGCCAGTTAGGCTCCTACGAGCAGTACTTC.